Listed below are T cell receptor beta chains from one sample, sequenced in a study of T cell responses to AZD1222 COVID-19 vaccine. The method was immunoSEQ multiplex PCR; TCRdb's version includes in-frame clones alone and lacks a portion of them. The sample lists over 150,000 clones, approximately 88% occurring once. The starting material was peripheral blood, obtained 28 days after the second AZD1222 dose. All receptors come from an adult who received the AZD1222 COVID-19 vaccine. Both conserved end residues are part of each CDR3. The D gene is left open where the match is weak. The size entry is marked missing in some rows and otherwise reads once, few, many or a size class.

j_gene	d_gene	abundance	v_gene	CDR3nt	CDR3aa
TRBJ2-2	.	.	TRBV12-3/TRBV12-4	TGTGCCAGCAGCCAGAGGAACACCGGGGAGCTGTTTTTT	CASSQRNTGELFF
TRBJ2-3	.	few	TRBV3-1/TRBV3-2	TGTGCCAGCAGCCCATACAACCCTCAGGGCACGCAGTATTTT	CASSPYNPQGTQYF
TRBJ1-1	.	.	TRBV6-5	TGTGCCAGCAGTTTAACAGGAGTCGGGTCTGAAGCTTTCTTT	CASSLTGVGSEAFF
TRBJ2-1	TRBD2	.	TRBV11-2	TGTGCCAGCAGCAAGACTAGCGGGGGGGAGCAGTTCTTC	CASSKTSGGEQFF
TRBJ1-2	TRBD1	.	TRBV19	TGTGCCAGTAAAAGGGTTTTGGGACAGGGCTACACCTTC	CASKRVLGQGYTF
TRBJ1-2	TRBD1	once	TRBV28	TGTGCCACGACAGGGGGAAGCTATGGCTACACCTTC	CATTGGSYGYTF
TRBJ2-2	.	few	TRBV11-1	TGTGCCAGCAGCTTAACAGTTACCGGGGAGCTGTTTTTT	CASSLTVTGELFF
TRBJ1-2	.	.	TRBV12-3/TRBV12-4	TGTGCCAGTACCCAAGGGGGGTTGAGTGGCTACACCTTC	CASTQGGLSGYTF
TRBJ2-3	TRBD1	.	TRBV7-9	TGTGCCAGCAGCGCCGGGACAGGCACCACAGATACGCAGTATTTT	CASSAGTGTTDTQYF
TRBJ2-1	.	.	TRBV4-3	TGCGCCAGCAGCCAAGAGATCTATAGCTCCTACAATGAGCAGTTCTTC	CASSQEIYSSYNEQFF
TRBJ1-1	.	.	TRBV30	TGTGCCTGGAGTGGGGGGGGCGCGTTGGCTTTCTTT	CAWSGGGALAFF
TRBJ1-2	TRBD1	.	TRBV10-2	TGCGCCAGCAGTGCGGACAGGGAGTATGGCTACACCTTC	CASSADREYGYTF
TRBJ1-5	.	.	TRBV7-2	TGTGCCAGCAGCTTAATTCGCGGACAGCCCCAGCATTTT	CASSLIRGQPQHF
TRBJ1-1	.	.	TRBV28	TGTGCCAGCAGTTGGTCCACTGAAGCTTTCTTT	CASSWSTEAFF
TRBJ1-2	.	few	TRBV7-2	TGTGCCAGCACCAGACAGCTCTATGGCTACACCTTC	CASTRQLYGYTF
TRBJ2-1	.	.	TRBV10-3	TGTGCCATCAGTGACAGCTACAATGAGCAGTTCTTC	CAISDSYNEQFF
TRBJ1-3	.	.	TRBV4-2	TGTGCCAGCAGCCCTGGACGTCTGGGAGGAAACACCATATATTTT	CASSPGRLGGNTIYF
TRBJ1-1	.	.	TRBV19	TGTGCCAGTAGTCCTGGGGGCATCCATGAAGCTTTCTTT	CASSPGGIHEAFF
TRBJ1-2	.	.	TRBV21-1	TGTGCCAGCAGCAAAGGAGCACAAACCGTTTATAACTATGGCTACACCTTC	CASSKGAQTVYNYGYTF
TRBJ1-5	TRBD1	.	TRBV9	TGTGCCAGCAGCCGTCTGGACAGGGCAGGTCAGCCCCAGCATTTT	CASSRLDRAGQPQHF
TRBJ1-1	.	.	TRBV5-1	TGCGCCAGCAGTATACAGAGCATGAACACTGAAGCTTTCTTT	CASSIQSMNTEAFF
TRBJ1-1	TRBD1	.	TRBV7-6	TGTGCCAGCAGCAGAGGACAGGGGTACACTGAAGCTTTCTTT	CASSRGQGYTEAFF
TRBJ1-2	TRBD1	.	TRBV18	TGTGCCAGCTCCCCCGGGACAGGGGGCGCGGGCTATGGCTACACCTTC	CASSPGTGGAGYGYTF
TRBJ1-1	.	.	TRBV7-2	TGTGCCAGCAGCTTAGAGGCGGTTGGGTACACTGAAGCTTTCTTT	CASSLEAVGYTEAFF
TRBJ1-5	.	.	TRBV5-6	TGTGCCAGCAGCTTTTACAGGGGCAATCAGCCCCAGCATTTT	CASSFYRGNQPQHF
TRBJ1-4	TRBD1	.	TRBV6-4	TGTGCCAGGGAGTCCCGGGACAGGGGCCCAGATGAAAAACTGTTTTTT	CARESRDRGPDEKLFF
TRBJ1-5	.	.	TRBV18	TGTGCCAGCTCCGCTGTTGGCAGAAATCAGCCCCAGCATTTT	CASSAVGRNQPQHF
TRBJ2-3	TRBD2	.	TRBV3-1/TRBV3-2	TGTGCCAGCAGCCAAACCCGAGGCGGGGGGCTCCGAAATACGCAGTATTTT	CASSQTRGGGLRNTQYF
TRBJ2-7	.	.	TRBV6-5	TGTGCCACCACGCCCCCGATTAGAGGGTACGGGCAGTACTTC	CATTPPIRGYGQYF
TRBJ2-1	.	.	TRBV5-1	TGCGCCAGCAGCCTCGGGACCGTCGCCTACAATGAGCAGTTCTTC	CASSLGTVAYNEQFF
TRBJ2-7	TRBD1	.	TRBV18	TGTGCCAGCTCCCGGGACAGTGGAGAGCAGTACTTC	CASSRDSGEQYF
TRBJ1-1	.	.	TRBV7-2	TGTGCCAGCACCATAGGGGCAGCTAACACTGAAGCTTTCTTT	CASTIGAANTEAFF
TRBJ2-7	.	.	TRBV29-1	TGCAGCGTTGGATCAGGGGCCGAGCAGTACTTC	CSVGSGAEQYF
TRBJ1-2	.	.	TRBV5-6	TGTGCCAGCAGCCAGATGCGGGACTTGAGACACTATGGCTACACCTTC	CASSQMRDLRHYGYTF
TRBJ2-1	.	.	TRBV30	TGTGCCTGGAGTTCGTACGCGGACAATGAGCAGTTCTTC	CAWSSYADNEQFF
TRBJ1-1	.	.	TRBV2	TGTGCCAGCAATGGTGGCTTGAACACTGAAGCTTTCTTT	CASNGGLNTEAFF
TRBJ1-2	.	.	TRBV30	TGTGCCTGGAGTTCGTGGGGGAGCGGTGGCTACACCTTC	CAWSSWGSGGYTF
TRBJ1-4	TRBD1	.	TRBV11-2	TGTGCCAGCAGCTTAGTGGGACAGAGTAATGAAAAACTGTTTTTT	CASSLVGQSNEKLFF
TRBJ2-3	.	once	TRBV24-1	TGTGCCACCAGTGGAACAGATACGCAGTATTTT	CATSGTDTQYF
TRBJ2-5	.	.	TRBV20-1	TGCAGTGCTAGGGAAAGGGAGACCCAGTACTTC	CSARERETQYF
TRBJ1-2	.	.	TRBV6-5	TGTGCCAGCCGCCGGGGTAGATTGAGCGGCTACACCTTC	CASRRGRLSGYTF
TRBJ1-4	TRBD1	.	TRBV7-9	TGTGCCAGCAGCCCTCGGGCAGGGGGCCGGACTAATGAAAAACTGTTTTTT	CASSPRAGGRTNEKLFF
TRBJ2-7	.	.	TRBV10-1	TGCGCCAGCAGTGAGTCGACCGCTTACGAGCAGTACTTC	CASSESTAYEQYF
TRBJ1-6	TRBD1	.	TRBV7-6	TGTGCCAGCAGCTTAGAGGGGACAGGGGGTAGCTCCTATAATTCACCCCTCCACTTT	CASSLEGTGGSSYNSPLHF
TRBJ2-1	.	once	TRBV9	TGTGCCAGCAGCACAGAGATGGTGCTTTTCTTC	CASSTEMVLFF
TRBJ1-5	.	.	TRBV29-1	TGCAGCGTTGTTACCAGGGACAATCAGCCCCAGCATTTT	CSVVTRDNQPQHF
TRBJ2-7	.	.	TRBV24-1	TGTGCCACCAGAGGGGTTTCATGGGGTTATATCTACGAGCAGTACTTC	CATRGVSWGYIYEQYF
TRBJ2-3	.	.	TRBV19	TGTGCCACAAGCGGGAGCACAGATACGCAGTATTTT	CATSGSTDTQYF
TRBJ2-7	.	.	TRBV6-5	TGTGCCAGCAACCCGGAGGGGTGGATTCTTTTGGATCAGTACTTC	CASNPEGWILLDQYF
TRBJ1-1	.	.	TRBV12-5	TGTGCTAGTGGTTTGGGGTACAGAGAAGCTTTCTTT	CASGLGYREAFF
TRBJ2-7	.	.	TRBV18	TGTGCCAGCTCACGACAGCGAAACTACGAGCAGTACTTC	CASSRQRNYEQYF
TRBJ1-5	.	.	TRBV19	TGTGCCAGTAGTATAGTGGGGGTAGGGAGCAATCAGCCCCAGCATTTT	CASSIVGVGSNQPQHF